The TCR beta chain described here comes from a study of a mutant IDH1 vaccine in newly diagnosed glioma. Study in general: In weeks 1, 3, 5, 7, 11, 15, 19 and 23, patients were immunized, eight times in all. Most had both radiotherapy and temozolomide beforehand; others had only one. Findings and limits, study-wide: Immune responses induced by vaccination arose in around 93% of the patients.

A word on this clone: Its antigen is unknown.

V trimming: 4 bases; J trimming: 0 bases; junction bases outside the gene matches: 5. The CDR3 spans 15 residues. Germline V gene data show CDR1 as SGHNT and CDR2 as YYREEE (reference sequence). Measured with immunoSEQ multiplex PCR; TCRdb has only the in-frame clones, and not every one. Of roughly 130,000 clones detected, around three quarters appear once; the ten largest clones hold around 5.5%. Documented time point: week 11, during vaccination. Every vaccination contained 300 ug of the mutant IDH1 20-mer peptide and was paired with topical imiquimod. This rearrangement joins TRBV5-4 to TRBJ2-3; TRBD2 agrees at 7 bases. This sequence originates from a man aged 35 to 55 with glioma. Sample: PBMCs, taken from a glioma patient whose treatment included an IDH1 peptide vaccine. CDR3 nucleotides: TGTGCCAGCAGCACCAAGCGGGACAGCACAGATACGCAGTATTTT. Translating it yields CASSTKRDSTDTQYF.